The 12 T cell receptor beta chains presented below share a single source sample, sequenced in a study of blood T cells in healthy people across ages. It was with a sample-barcoded 5' primer and a J-beta primer mix that a second PCR of roughly 7 to 12 cycles was run. TCRdb re-analysed the 5' RACE reads in MiXCR, keeping a single row per CDR3 protein. The sample contains 800,000 or so distinct CDR3 sequences, 60% to 80% of which appear only once. The material sequenced was blood. These receptors were collected from a man younger than 45 in good health.

This clonotype was seen a few times. The V gene is TRBV4-3, the J gene TRBJ2-3, with 8 bases matching TRBD1. The length of the CDR3 is 15 residues. V lost 5 bases, J lost 4 bases, and 8 bases stayed unmatched. Germline V gives CDR1 LGHNA, CDR2 YSLEER. CDR3 sequence (DNA): TGCGCCAGCAGCTGGGGACAGGAGGTCCCAGATACGCAGTATTTT. As protein: CASSWGQEVPDTQYF.

V gene TRBV25-1 combines with J gene TRBJ2-7; TRBD2 matches at 7 bases. CDR1 and CDR2 (germline): MGHDK, SYGVNS. J was trimmed by 3 bases and V by 4 bases; bases with no gene match: 6. This CDR3 is 14 amino acids long. The CDR3 sequence is CASSVMWTSYEQYF. The CDR3 DNA sequence: TGTGCCAGCAGTGTAATGTGGACTAGCTACGAGCAGTACTTC.

The rearrangement uses TRBV28 and TRBJ2-4; D is possibly TRBD1 (5 bases). V lost 6 bases and J 0 bases, leaving 18 bases between the germline ends. The CDR3 extends over 17 amino acids. Germline V CDR1 and CDR2: MDHEN, SYDVKM. CDR3 DNA: TGTGCCAGCAGCTTAACCCGACAGACAATAGCCAAAAACATTCAGTACTTC. This gives the protein CASSLTRQTIAKNIQYF. The full variable domain, with the rest looked up from reference TRBV28 and TRBJ2-4, is DVKVTQSSRYLVKRTGEKVFLECVQDMDHENMFWYRQDPGLGLRLIYFSYDVKMKEKGDIPEGYSVSREKKERFSLILESASTNQTSMYLCASSLTRQTIAKNIQYFGAGTRLSVL.

This clonotype was picked up a small number of times. The gene calls are TRBV30 and TRBJ1-2, with 10 bases lining up with TRBD1. CDR1 is GTSNPN and CDR2 is SVGIG in the germline V gene (reference sequence). V lost 6 bases and J lost 4; bases outside the gene matches: 8. The CDR3 spans 14 residues. CDR3 in amino acids: CACRDRGQVYGYTF. The CDR3 nucleotides are TGTGCCTGTAGGGACAGGGGCCAGGTCTATGGCTACACCTTC. Filled out from reference TRBV30 and TRBJ1-2, the complete variable domain reads SQTIHQWPATLVQPVGSPLSLECTVEGTSNPNLYWYRQAAGRGLQLLFYSVGIGQISSEVPQNLSASRPQDRQFILSSKKLLLSDSGFYLCACRDRGQVYGYTFGSGTRLTVV.

V gene TRBV20-1 combines with J gene TRBJ2-7; 8 bases agree with TRBD1. Germline V CDR1 and CDR2: DFQATT, SNEGSKA (reference sequence). J lost 3 bases, V lost 4 bases, and 11 bases had no gene match. The CDR3 covers 15 residues. CDR3 residues: CSATPTPTGDYEQYF. CDR3 nucleotides: TGCAGTGCTACCCCCACCCCGACAGGGGACTACGAGCAGTACTTC.

The chain employs TRBV18 and TRBJ1-2, with D possibly being TRBD1 (6 bases). This CDR3 region has 13 residues. The V gene's germline CDR1 is KGHSH and CDR2 LQKENI. The V end lost 6 bases, the J end lost 6 bases, and 14 bases lay between the germline ends. The CDR3 DNA reads as TGTGCCAGCTCGACCCCAGGGGCCCATGGCTACACCTTC. This sequence encodes CASSTPGAHGYTF.

The CDR3 DNA reads as TGTGCCATCAGTGACGGGGACAGGGGGATAGATGGCTACACCTTC. Residues: CAISDGDRGIDGYTF. V usage is TRBV10-3 and J usage is TRBJ1-2, with 11 bases lining up with TRBD1. CDR1 is ENHRY, CDR2 SYGVKD, per germline. V trimming: 3 bases; J trimming: 6 bases; junction bases outside the gene matches: 6. The CDR3 loop spans 15 amino acids.

This clonotype is a singleton in its sample. This chain links TRBV10-3 with TRBJ1-1; TRBD1 aligns across 8 bases. The V gene's germline CDR1 is ENHRY and CDR2 SYGVKD. The length of the CDR3 is 15 residues. With V trimmed by 6 bases and J by 2 bases, 8 bases remained unmatched. Written as DNA, the CDR3 is TGTGCCATCAGAGGTAGAGACAGGGGAAACACTGAAGCTTTCTTT. Amino acids: CAIRGRDRGNTEAFF.

This chain connects TRBV21-1 to TRBJ2-4; the D segment call TRBD2 is taken from the table without a DNA check. TRBV21-1 is a recognized pseudogene. The CDR3 runs to 18 residues. CDR3 nucleotide sequence: TGTGCCAGCAGCAAAGACCGAATCTGGAGGGGTGCCAAAAACATTCAGTACTTC. It specifies CASSKDRIWRGAKNIQYF.

The rearrangement links TRBV7-3 to TRBJ1-1; 11 bases agree with TRBD1. The germline CDR1 and CDR2 sequences are SGHTA and FQGTGA. CDR3 length: 16 amino acids. J lost 5 bases, V lost 4 bases, and 9 bases had no gene match. The CDR3 loop reads CASSSLFRDRGTEAFF. The CDR3 DNA reads as TGTGCCAGCAGCTCACTATTCCGGGACAGGGGGACTGAAGCTTTCTTT.

This clonotype was recorded only once. The V and J genes are TRBV24-1 and TRBJ1-1, with 8 bases fitting TRBD1. This CDR3 has 16 amino acids. Trimming took 4 bases from V and 5 from J; bases not matched to a gene: 11. Germline loops: CDR1 KGHDR, CDR2 SFDVKD. The CDR3 here is CATSEAGGTGGTEAFF. The CDR3 DNA reads TGTGCCACCAGTGAGGCAGGCGGGACAGGTGGAACTGAAGCTTTCTTT.

This clonotype was found once. The CDR3 DNA is TGCAGTGCTGAGGAACCGACGGGATCCTACGAGCAGTACTTC. Protein product: CSAEEPTGSYEQYF. This chain uses TRBV20-1 with TRBJ2-7; D might be TRBD2 (5 bases). This CDR3 spans 14 amino acids. The germline V gene has CDR1 DFQATT and CDR2 SNEGSKA (reference sequence). Trimming cost V 5 bases and J 1 base, with 15 bases left between them.